This TCR beta chain was captured in a study of OX40 agonist ivuxolimab in advanced cancers. About the study: Averaging 60 years in age, with a range of roughly 23 to 85, the cohort was about 86% male.

A word on this clone: The antigen is undetermined.

Study-wide findings and caveats: At doses 0.1 to 3.0 mg/kg, CD4+ and CD8+ clones expanded.

Trimming removed 0 bases at V and 4 bases at J, with 4 bases between. CDR1 is SGHNT and CDR2 is YYREEE in the germline V gene (reference sequence). The CDR3 totals 13 residues. Method: immunoSEQ multiplex PCR; TCRdb's copy keeps in-frame clones and lacks some. The profile shows roughly 67,000 clones, roughly 84% of them singletons. With autoimmune disease history or systemic immunosuppression, patients were excluded. The rearrangement links TRBV5-4 to TRBJ2-2; D unclear. The specimen comprised CD4+ or CD8+ T cells sorted from blood, sampled in a trial of the OX40 agonist ivuxolimab. This TCR was sampled from an adult with an advanced solid tumor such as melanoma, head and neck, liver or kidney cancer. The CDR3 loop is CASSLGGTGELFF. In DNA, the CDR3 is TGTGCCAGCAGCTTGGGAGGCACCGGGGAGCTGTTTTTT.